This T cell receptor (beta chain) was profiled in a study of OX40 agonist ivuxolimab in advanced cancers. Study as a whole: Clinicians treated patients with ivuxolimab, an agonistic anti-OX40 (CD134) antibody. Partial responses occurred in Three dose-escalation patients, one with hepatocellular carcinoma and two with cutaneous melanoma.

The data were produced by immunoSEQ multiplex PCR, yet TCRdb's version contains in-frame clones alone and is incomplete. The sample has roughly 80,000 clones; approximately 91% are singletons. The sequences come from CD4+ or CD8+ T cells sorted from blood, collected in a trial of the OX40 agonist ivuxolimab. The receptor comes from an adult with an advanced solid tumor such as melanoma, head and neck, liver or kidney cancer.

This CDR3 reads CASSDFGETREQFF. CDR3 DNA sequence: TGTGCCAGCAGTGACTTTGGGGAGACGCGGGAGCAGTTCTTC. The chain joins TRBV6-4 to TRBJ2-1, with D perhaps TRBD2 (5 bases). The germline V gene has CDR1 MRHNA and CDR2 SNTAGT. V lost 1 base and J 10 bases, leaving 14 bases between the germline ends. This CDR3 is 14 amino acids long.